This passage covers 30 T cell receptor beta chains from one sample sequenced in a study of early T cells in non-severe SARS-CoV-2 infection. TCRdb reprocessed the 5' RACE reads via MiXCR and lists one record per CDR3 protein. The repertoire holds some 62,000 distinct CDR3 sequences, with roughly a tenth as singletons. Sequenced input: whole blood. Receptor source: an adult who was a healthcare worker with PCR-confirmed SARS-CoV-2 infection or an uninfected control (not recorded which).

This clonotype was observed a few times. The rearrangement joins TRBV7-2 to TRBJ2-3; D remains unclear. Germline CDR1 SGHTA, CDR2 FQGNSA. With 3 bases removed from V and 6 bases from J, the gap between germline ends came to 4 bases. The CDR3 has 11 residues. CDR3 residues: CASSFSDTQYF. The CDR3 coding sequence is TGTGCCAGCAGCTTTTCCGATACGCAGTATTTT.

The J gene is TRBJ2-4, the V gene TRBV3-1, with 8 nucleotides matching TRBD2. CDR1 is LGHDT and CDR2 is YNNKEL in the germline V gene (reference sequence). Unmatched junction bases numbered 10, after V lost 2 bases and J lost 1 base. The length of the CDR3 is 18 residues. The DNA for the CDR3 is TGTGCCAGCAGCCAATGGCTCGAGCGGGGGCCCGCCAAAAACATTCAGTACTTC. This translates into CASSQWLERGPAKNIQYF.

This clonotype appeared a few times. The chain has TRBV25-1 and TRBJ1-2, with D hard to call. In germline, CDR1 is MGHDK, CDR2 SYGVNS. The CDR3 has 13 residues. The ends were cut back, 3 bases at V and 8 bases at J, with 13 bases in the middle. The CDR3 coding sequence is TGTGCCAGCAGTGACCTCGAGGGTGAGGGCTACACCTTC. It encodes CASSDLEGEGYTF.

The V call is TRBV7-3, the J call TRBJ2-5; 9 positions agree with TRBD1. This CDR3 spans 14 amino acids. Germline V gene lookup returns CDR1 SGHTA and CDR2 FQGTGA. The V segment lost 4 bases and the J segment 5 bases; nucleotides outside the gene matches: 5. The CDR3 nucleotides read TGTGCCAGCAGCTCACAGGGGGCGCACGAGACCCAGTACTTC. As protein: CASSSQGAHETQYF.

This clonotype was observed a few times. The rearrangement links TRBV12-5 to TRBJ1-4, with D perhaps matching TRBD1 (6 bases). Germline values: CDR1 LGHNT, CDR2 FRNRAP. This CDR3 comprises 17 residues. Trimming stripped 0 bases from V and 7 bases from J, with 18 bases between. The CDR3 here is CASGLVIWGQRVEKLFF. DNA of the CDR3: TGTGCTAGTGGTTTGGTAATTTGGGGGCAGCGAGTTGAAAAACTGTTTTTT.

The table lists this clonotype with a few counts. The chain is built from TRBV12-3 or TRBV12-4 and TRBJ2-3; D perhaps matches TRBD1 (5 bases). Between the trimmed V and J ends, which lost 2 bases and 6 bases, there was a span of 21 bases. The CDR3 runs 17 residues. CDR3 sequence: CASSLFGRGPGVDTQYF. The CDR3 DNA sequence: TGTGCCAGCAGTTTATTCGGAAGGGGCCCAGGTGTCGATACGCAGTATTTT.

This clonotype was counted between two and nine times. This chain connects TRBV20-1 to TRBJ2-1; 11 nucleotides match TRBD2. V shed 6 bases, J shed 10 bases, and the junction held 11 bases outside the gene matches. Germline values: CDR1 DFQATT, CDR2 SNEGSKA (reference sequence). The CDR3 consists of 14 residues. The CDR3 protein is CSASFETSGTEQFF. CDR3 nucleotide sequence: TGCAGTGCCTCCTTTGAGACTAGCGGGACAGAGCAGTTCTTC.

In DNA form, the CDR3 reads TGTGCCAGCAGCTTAGAGGGACTAGCGGGCACAGATACGCAGTATTTT. Amino acid sequence: CASSLEGLAGTDTQYF. This rearrangement joins TRBV13 to TRBJ2-3; 11 nucleotides match TRBD2. J lost 1 base, V lost 1 base, and 1 base had no gene match. The CDR3 length is 16 residues. Germline V gene data show CDR1 as PRHDT and CDR2 as FYEKMQ (reference sequence).

This clonotype was counted at least ten times. V gene TRBV2 combines with J gene TRBJ1-2; TRBD1 agrees at 7 bases. This CDR3 is built from 14 residues. CDR1 is SNHLY and CDR2 is FYNNEI in the germline V gene. V shed 8 bases, J shed 2 bases, and the junction held 8 bases outside the gene matches. The CDR3 nucleotides read TGTGCCAGCGAGTGGGGGGACAGAAACTATGGCTACACCTTC. Translating gives CASEWGDRNYGYTF.

This clonotype has ten or more counts. The chain links TRBV6-1 to TRBJ1-1; D call uncertain. The CDR3 totals 13 residues. V was cut by 6 bases and J by 0 bases, with 8 bases left in between. Germline CDR1 is MNHNS and CDR2 is SASEGT. The CDR3: CASREIVNTEAFF. The CDR3 bases are TGTGCCAGCAGGGAGATAGTGAACACTGAAGCTTTCTTT.

The V call is TRBV12-3 or TRBV12-4, the J call TRBJ1-1; 9 positions agree with TRBD1. The V gene end was trimmed by 7 bases and the J gene end by 2 bases; junction bases not matched to a gene: 5. The CDR3 is made up of 14 amino acids. The CDR3 reads CASKRDRENTEAFF. CDR3 sequence (DNA): TGTGCCAGCAAAAGGGACAGGGAAAACACTGAAGCTTTCTTT.

This clonotype was detected only a few times. The V and J genes are TRBV29-1 and TRBJ1-2; TRBD1 matches 10 bases. The junction had 12 bases not matched to a gene; V was cut back by 6 bases and J by 8 bases. The CDR3 runs to 14 residues. Germline values: CDR1 SQVTM, CDR2 ANQGSEA. The CDR3 nucleotides are TGCAGCGTCGCTCACGGGACAGGGGCACGAGGCTACACCTTC. Its translation: CSVAHGTGARGYTF.

This clonotype was detected only once. V and J are TRBV30 and TRBJ2-3; no clear D gene. The CDR3 sequence is 14 residues long. V lost 0 bases, J lost 2 bases, and 9 bases lay in between. Germline CDR1 reads GTSNPN; CDR2 reads SVGIG (reference sequence). In DNA, the CDR3 is TGTGCCTGGAGTGTACCGCGTTTCACAGATACGCAGTATTTT. Its protein product is CAWSVPRFTDTQYF.

This clonotype was seen only a few times. The rearrangement links TRBV9 to TRBJ2-1, with 8 bases lining up with TRBD2. Unmatched junction bases numbered 10, after V lost 4 bases and J lost 7 bases. The germline CDR1 and CDR2 sequences are SGDLS and YYNGEE. This CDR3 has 15 amino acids. The CDR3 region is CASSLSPGLENEQFF. The CDR3 DNA is TGTGCCAGCAGCCTTTCACCGGGACTAGAGAATGAGCAGTTCTTC.

There are a few counts of this clonotype. This chain links TRBV3-1 with TRBJ2-3, with TRBD2 identical over 9 bases. The J segment lost 2 bases and the V segment lost 0 bases, leaving 9 bases of the junction unmatched. This CDR3 comprises 18 residues. Germline lookup yields CDR1 LGHDT and CDR2 YNNKEL (reference sequence). CDR3 coding DNA: TGTGCCAGCAGCCAAGATCTTAATAGCGGGGGCCTCACAGATACGCAGTATTTT. This gives the protein CASSQDLNSGGLTDTQYF.

With regard to this clonotype: A much larger clone differs by one base, so this may be a read error. This chain joins TRBV7-2 and TRBJ2-3, with a possible D match to TRBD1 (6 bases). This CDR3 contains 16 residues. Germline assignment: CDR1 SGHTA and CDR2 FQGNSA. The CDR3 loop is CASSFARGPGTETQYF. The CDR3 bases are TGTGCCAGCAGTTTTGCCAGGGGTCCCGGCACAGAAACGCAGTATTTT. Full variable domain (outside the CDR3, taken from reference TRBV7-2 and TRBJ2-3): GAGVSQSPSNKVTEKGKDVELRCDPISGHTALYWYRQSLGQGLEFLIYFQGNSAPDKSGLPSDRFSAERTGGSVSTLTIQRTQQEDSAVYLCASSFARGPGTETQYFGPGTRLTVL.

Here the CDR3 DNA reads TGTGCCAGCAGTTTACCGCCCGGGGAGCTGTTTTTT. This codes for CASSLPPGELFF. The rearrangement links TRBV12-3 or TRBV12-4 to TRBJ2-2, with D uncertain. The CDR3 runs 12 residues. V shed 2 bases and J shed 6 bases, with 4 bases lying between them.

This clonotype was recorded a few times. The chain joins TRBV18 to TRBJ1-1; 8 bases match TRBD1. The germline V gene has CDR1 KGHSH and CDR2 LQKENI. V lost 3 bases, J lost 4 bases, and 4 bases stayed unmatched. The CDR3 sequence is 14 residues long. The CDR3 bases are TGTGCCAGCTCACCTCTGACAGGGGTCACTGAAGCTTTCTTT. Amino acid sequence: CASSPLTGVTEAFF. The full variable domain, rest sourced from reference TRBV18 and TRBJ1-1, is NAGVMQNPRHLVRRRGQEARLRCSPMKGHSHVYWYRQLPEEGLKFMVYLQKENIIDESGMPKERFSAEFPKEGPSILRIQQVVRGDSAAYFCASSPLTGVTEAFFGQGTRLTVV.

This clonotype was found many times. In nucleotides, the CDR3 is TGTGCCAGCAGCCTCTGGACAGTCTCTGGAAACACCATATATTTT. As protein: CASSLWTVSGNTIYF. This chain links TRBV3-1 with TRBJ1-3; D is perhaps TRBD1 (6 bases). Germline V gene data show CDR1 as LGHDT and CDR2 as YNNKEL (reference sequence). With 4 bases removed from V and 0 bases from J, the gap between germline ends came to 10 bases. The CDR3 totals 15 residues.

V usage is TRBV5-6 and J usage is TRBJ2-4; 7 bases align to TRBD1. Germline V CDR1 and CDR2: SGHDT, YYEEEE. This CDR3 region has 14 residues. Unmatched junction bases numbered 8, after V lost 3 bases and J lost 8 bases. CDR3 coding DNA: TGTGCCAGCAGCTCTACCAGTACAGGGGACATTCAGTACTTC. Translating gives CASSSTSTGDIQYF.

Ten or more counts support this clonotype. The chain has TRBV7-7 and TRBJ2-2, with 8 bases that match TRBD2. From germline, CDR1 is SSHAT and CDR2 FNYEAQ (reference sequence). V dropped 1 base and J dropped 0; count of bases not matched to a gene: 10. This CDR3 is 19 amino acids long. CDR3 sequence: CASSLDWSGRASNTGELFF. The CDR3 region has the DNA TGTGCCAGCAGCTTAGATTGGTCCGGGAGGGCCTCGAACACCGGGGAGCTGTTTTTT. Looking up the rest from reference TRBV7-7 and TRBJ2-2 gives the full variable domain: GAGVSQSPRYKVTKRGQDVTLRCDPISSHATLYWYQQALGQGPEFLTYFNYEAQPDKSGLPSDRFSAERPEGSISTLTIQRTEQRDSAMYRCASSLDWSGRASNTGELFFGEGSRLTVL.

This clonotype was counted a few times. The rearrangement uses TRBV20-1 and TRBJ2-5, with 11 bases lining up with TRBD2. Trimming at V came to 2 bases and at J to 1 base, leaving 3 bases not matched to a gene. This CDR3 has 15 amino acids. Germline CDR1 is DFQATT and CDR2 is SNEGSKA (reference sequence). The CDR3 sequence: CSARRLAGSQETQYF. CDR3 sequence (DNA): TGCAGTGCTAGAAGACTAGCGGGGTCCCAAGAGACCCAGTACTTC.

This clonotype occurred many times. The CDR3 reads CASSPIGLTNTEAFF. The CDR3 DNA follows: TGTGCCAGCAGCCCCATCGGGCTGACGAACACTGAAGCTTTCTTT. This chain joins TRBV9 and TRBJ1-1; no reliable D call. The V gene's germline CDR1 is SGDLS and CDR2 YYNGEE. This CDR3 is built from 15 residues. The V end lost 4 bases, the J end lost 1 base, and 14 bases lay between the germline ends.

The chain is built from TRBV10-1 and TRBJ2-3; TRBD2 matches 14 bases. This CDR3 comprises 18 residues. The junction had 11 bases not matched to a gene; V was cut back by 3 bases and J by 6 bases. Germline lookup yields CDR1 WNHNN and CDR2 SYGVQD (reference sequence). As DNA, the CDR3 is TGCGCCAGCAGTGATTCAAGGACTAGCGGGGGGATGTTGGATACGCAGTATTTT. Its protein is CASSDSRTSGGMLDTQYF.

This clonotype has just a few counts. This chain links TRBV19 with TRBJ2-2; D is undetermined. Germline assignment: CDR1 LNHDA and CDR2 SQIVND (reference sequence). CDR3 size: 13 residues. Trimming took 6 bases from V and 6 from J, leaving 11 bases between them. DNA for the CDR3: TGTGCCAGTAGATTTCGGGCTTCCGGGGAGCTGTTTTTT. Protein sequence: CASRFRASGELFF.

The CDR3 loop is CASSLELNTEAFF. The CDR3 region has the DNA TGTGCCAGCAGCTTAGAGCTGAACACTGAAGCTTTCTTT. J is TRBJ1-1 and V is TRBV7-6, with D uncertain. CDR1 is SGHVS and CDR2 is FNYEAQ in the germline V gene. The V end lost 1 base, the J end lost 0 bases, and 3 bases lay between the germline ends. CDR3 length: 13 residues.

The rearrangement links TRBV7-9 to TRBJ2-3, with D perhaps matching TRBD2 (5 bases). Germline V gene data show CDR1 as SEHNR and CDR2 as FQNEAQ (reference sequence). Trimming took off 8 bases at V and 1 base at J, with 13 bases between the two ends. This CDR3 has 14 amino acids. As DNA, the CDR3 is TGTGCCAGCTTCCCCGGGGTCCGCACAGATACGCAGTATTTT. Its protein is CASFPGVRTDTQYF. Together with reference TRBV7-9 and TRBJ2-3, the CDR3 gives the full variable domain: DTGVSQNPRHKITKRGQNVTFRCDPISEHNRLYWYRQTLGQGPEFLTYFQNEAQLEKSRLLSDRFSAERPKGSFSTLEIQRTEQGDSAMYLCASFPGVRTDTQYFGPGTRLTVL.

The sample holds a few counts of this clonotype. The genes are TRBV7-2 and TRBJ2-2, with D possibly TRBD1 on 5 matching bases. Germline loops: CDR1 SGHTA, CDR2 FQGNSA. This CDR3 is 14 amino acids long. V lost 5 bases to trimming and J lost 7 bases, with 14 bases between them. The CDR3 DNA sequence: TGTGCCAGCAGCCCAACCCTAGGGGTCGGGGAGCTGTTTTTT. Its translation is CASSPTLGVGELFF.

The J gene is TRBJ2-7, the V gene TRBV6-4; D ambiguous. This CDR3 region has 15 residues. V was pared by 3 bases and J by 3 bases, with 15 bases between. Germline assignment: CDR1 MRHNA and CDR2 SNTAGT. CDR3 DNA: TGTGCCAGCAGTGAAGTGGGAAATCAATACTACGAGCAGTACGTC. Translating gives CASSEVGNQYYEQYV.

This clonotype showed up just a few times. The chain employs TRBV11-2 and TRBJ2-7, with D unresolved. CDR3 length: 13 residues. Looked up from germline, CDR1 is SGHAT and CDR2 is FQNNGV. V lost 5 bases to trimming and J lost 5 bases, with 13 bases between them. The CDR3 loop is CASSRQTYNEQYV. The CDR3 nucleotides are TGTGCCAGCAGCCGCCAGACTTATAACGAGCAGTACGTC.